Sequencing of this T cell receptor beta chain was carried out in a study of blood T cells in healthy people across ages. Next came a second PCR, run for 7 to 11 cycles, which used a sample-barcoded 5' primer along with a J-beta primer mix. TCRdb reanalysed the 5' RACE reads using MiXCR and keeps one entry per CDR3 protein. The sample includes about 1.8 million distinct CDR3 sequences, around half of them seen just once. There are a few counts of this clonotype. V lost 7 bases to trimming and J lost 1 base; unmatched junction nucleotides: 10. Germline CDR1 is SGHRS and CDR2 is YFSETQ. This CDR3 has 15 amino acids.

The V and J genes are TRBV5-1 and TRBJ1-1; 7 bases line up with TRBD1. The sequenced sample was blood. The TCR was taken from a middle-aged woman in good health. The chain's CDR3 is CASSAAGQSNTEAFF. The DNA for the CDR3 is TGCGCCAGCTCTGCGGCGGGACAGTCGAACACTGAAGCTTTCTTT.